The 20 T cell receptor beta chains below were found in one sample sequenced in a study of T cells after yellow fever vaccination. TCRdb re-called the 5' RACE reads through MiXCR, storing one row per CDR3 protein. The data contain approximately 250,000 distinct CDR3 sequences, roughly 5.6% of them singletons. Source: CD4+ T cells sorted from PBMCs, taken on the day of the yellow fever booster vaccination. These receptors came from a man between 18 and 35 years old who received the YFV17D yellow fever vaccine.

This clonotype was seen only a few times. J is TRBJ2-4 and V is TRBV6-1; 8 positions agree with TRBD1. The CDR3 totals 10 residues. Germline CDR1 is MNHNS and CDR2 is SASEGT. V gave up 10 bases and J gave up 15 bases; unmatched junction bases: 8. In DNA, the CDR3 is TGTGCCACCCTGGACAGGGCCCTGTACTTC. This gives the protein CATLDRALYF.

The V and J genes are TRBV6-1 and TRBJ2-2; D perhaps matches TRBD1 (6 bases). The CDR3 is 16 amino acids. Germline V lookup: CDR1 MNHNS, CDR2 SASEGT. Between the trimmed V and J ends, which lost 7 bases and 1 base, there was a span of 16 bases. The CDR3 protein is CASIRLRGWNTGELFF. The DNA of the CDR3 is TGTGCCAGCATCCGCCTGAGGGGGTGGAACACCGGGGAGCTGTTTTTT.

J is TRBJ2-1 and V is TRBV7-2, with D possibly being TRBD2 (6 bases). Germline CDR1 SGHTA, CDR2 FQGNSA. V shed 1 base and J shed 6 bases, with 13 bases lying between them. The CDR3 contains 15 residues. The CDR3 loop is CASSLVGGYPNEQFF. CDR3 DNA sequence: TGTGCCAGCAGCTTAGTGGGGGGATACCCCAATGAGCAGTTCTTC.

The CDR3, as DNA: TGTGCCAGCAGTCAAAGGGACGGCTGGTGGGACACCATATATTTT. Translation gives CASSQRDGWWDTIYF. The J gene is TRBJ1-3, the V gene TRBV6-5, with D perhaps matching TRBD1 (5 bases). Germline values: CDR1 MNHEY, CDR2 SVGAGI. The V and J ends lost 5 bases and 8 bases respectively, with 19 bases between them. CDR3 length: 15 residues.

This chain uses TRBV18 with TRBJ2-7; 7 nucleotides match TRBD1. Germline CDR1 and CDR2: KGHSH and LQKENI. The CDR3 has 15 amino acids. V lost 2 bases, J lost 3 bases, and 7 bases stayed unmatched. This CDR3 is CASSPSTGSRYEQYF. The CDR3 bases are TGTGCCAGCTCACCATCGACAGGGTCTCGCTACGAGCAGTACTTC.

This clonotype came up many times. The chain has TRBV5-1 and TRBJ2-7, with 9 bases that match TRBD1. The germline V gene encodes CDR1 SGHRS and CDR2 YFSETQ. V shed 4 bases and J 5 bases; nucleotides not matched to a gene: 7. The CDR3 spans 14 residues. Written as DNA, the CDR3 is TGCGCCAGCAGCCCGCAGGGGACAGGGAACGAGCAGTACTTC. Amino acid sequence: CASSPQGTGNEQYF.

Of note for this clonotype: A read error may explain this, as a much larger clone is one base away. The chain has TRBV12-3 or TRBV12-4 and TRBJ2-5; perhaps TRBD2 as D (6 bases). This CDR3 spans 12 amino acids. The CDR3 protein is CASSRREESQYF. The CDR3 nucleotides read TGTGCCAGCTCCCGGAGGGAAGAGAGCCAGTACTTC.

This clonotype was detected many times. This chain uses TRBV12-3 or TRBV12-4 with TRBJ1-1; no definite D call. This CDR3 contains 15 residues. With 9 bases removed from V and 7 bases from J, the gap between germline ends came to 24 bases. In nucleotides, the CDR3 is TGTGCCAGTATCCCTTCCAGGAATGCGGTCTATGAAGCTTTCTTT. It translates to CASIPSRNAVYEAFF.

This sequence joins TRBV7-8 and TRBJ1-4; no clear D gene. The germline gives CDR1 SGHVS, CDR2 FQNEAQ. The V end lost 0 bases, the J end lost 8 bases, and 13 bases lay between the germline ends. The CDR3 extends over 15 amino acids. The CDR3 DNA follows: TGTGCCAGCAGCTTAGCGCGGCAGACGCTCGAAAAACTGTTTTTT. Amino acid sequence: CASSLARQTLEKLFF.

The chain is built from TRBV7-9 and TRBJ2-5; no definite D call. This CDR3 is 14 amino acids long. Trimming left V 3 bases short and J 1 base short, with 9 bases between. Per the germline V gene, CDR1 is SEHNR and CDR2 is FQNEAQ (reference sequence). Here the CDR3 reads CASSFEWCQETQYF. The CDR3 DNA reads as TGTGCCAGCAGCTTCGAGTGGTGCCAAGAGACCCAGTACTTC.

This chain connects TRBV10-3 to TRBJ1-1; D unclear. Trimming removed 0 bases from V and 1 base from J, with 9 bases in between. The CDR3 runs 15 residues. The germline CDR1 and CDR2 sequences are ENHRY and SYGVKD. The CDR3 region is CAISESGITNTEAFF. The CDR3 DNA reads TGTGCCATCAGTGAGTCGGGCATAACGAACACTGAAGCTTTCTTT.

The chain recombines TRBV4-3 with TRBJ1-2, with D uncertain. CDR3 size: 14 residues. The germline CDR1 and CDR2 sequences are LGHNA and YSLEER. With 1 base removed from V and 3 bases from J, the gap between germline ends came to 9 bases. DNA for the CDR3: TGCGCCAGCAGCCAAGCCTCGAGCTACTATGGCTACACCTTC. Amino acids: CASSQASSYYGYTF.

This clonotype was detected many times. This chain connects TRBV20-1 to TRBJ2-1, with 13 bases fitting TRBD2. The CDR3 spans 16 residues. The V segment lost 5 bases and the J segment 5 bases; nucleotides outside the gene matches: 9. Germline V gene sequence: CDR1 DFQATT, CDR2 SNEGSKA (reference sequence). CDR3 in amino acids: CSAPVLAGGTNNEQFF. Written as DNA, the CDR3 is TGCAGTGCTCCAGTACTAGCGGGGGGGACCAACAATGAGCAGTTCTTC.

The chain uses TRBV28 and TRBJ2-7, with D tentatively TRBD1 or TRBD2 (6 bases each). The CDR3 is made up of 14 amino acids. The germline V gene encodes CDR1 MDHEN and CDR2 SYDVKM. The V end lost 4 bases, the J end lost 2 bases, and 12 bases lay between the germline ends. The CDR3 loop reads CASSSGDFTYEQYV. As DNA, the CDR3 is TGTGCCAGCAGTTCAGGGGACTTTACCTACGAGCAGTACGTC.

This chain uses TRBV7-2 with TRBJ1-5; possible D gene TRBD1, 5 bases. The germline V and J ends were trimmed by 3 bases and 7 bases, with 16 bases remaining between them. Germline V CDR1 and CDR2: SGHTA, FQGNSA. The CDR3 runs 15 residues. The CDR3 is CASSLQWGWDQPQHF. The CDR3 DNA is TGTGCCAGCAGCTTGCAGTGGGGATGGGACCAGCCCCAGCATTTT.

The CDR3 loop reads CASSLRAADGRLFF. The DNA of the CDR3 is TGTGCCAGCAGCTTAAGGGCAGCCGACGGTCGGCTGTTTTTT. The chain uses TRBV11-2 and TRBJ2-2; D not certain. CDR1 SGHAT and CDR2 FQNNGV come from the germline V gene. V was cut by 2 bases and J by 13 bases, with 17 bases left in between. The CDR3 contains 14 residues.

The sample holds many counts of this clonotype. The chain has TRBV5-1 and TRBJ2-2; D gene unclear. Trimming stripped 0 bases from V and 3 bases from J, with 3 bases between. This CDR3 region has 13 residues. CDR1 is SGHRS and CDR2 is YFSETQ in the germline V gene. Here the CDR3 DNA reads TGCGCCAGCAGCTTGGAGGACACCGGGGAGCTGTTTTTT. Its translation is CASSLEDTGELFF.

In this sample, this clonotype turned up a few times. The chain carries TRBV5-1 and TRBJ2-1, with 9 nucleotides matching TRBD2. Germline loops: CDR1 SGHRS, CDR2 YFSETQ. This CDR3 comprises 17 residues. J was trimmed by 6 bases and V by 0 bases; bases with no gene match: 10. The CDR3 protein is CASSLEKAGGFFNEQFF. In DNA form, the CDR3 reads TGCGCCAGCAGCTTGGAAAAAGCGGGGGGATTTTTCAATGAGCAGTTCTTC.

This clonotype was detected only a few times. The V and J genes are TRBV19 and TRBJ2-1, with D unclear. The CDR3 covers 12 residues. Per germline, CDR1 LNHDA and CDR2 SQIVND (reference sequence). V lost 1 base and J lost 7, with 5 bases in between. The CDR3 protein is CASSIGWNEQFF. CDR3 coding DNA: TGTGCCAGTAGTATAGGTTGGAATGAGCAGTTCTTC.

This clonotype occurred a few times. This chain links TRBV6-5 with TRBJ2-2; either TRBD1 or TRBD2 may fit D (6 bases each). From germline, CDR1 is MNHEY and CDR2 SVGAGI. The CDR3 is made up of 15 amino acids. The V gene lost 2 bases and the J gene lost 3 bases, with 10 bases spanning the gap. The CDR3 reads CASSYGGLYTGELFF. CDR3 DNA: TGTGCCAGCAGTTACGGGGGGCTCTACACCGGGGAGCTGTTTTTT.